This is a list of T cell receptor beta chains from one sample in a study of blood T cells in healthy people across ages. TCRdb fed the 5' RACE reads into MiXCR, producing one record per CDR3 protein. The sample shows more than 1,000,000 distinct CDR3 sequences, about 25% of them seen only once. Separately, the same data were catalogued under a study of T cells of mothers and their children.

Sequencing input: blood. These receptors all come from a girl aged 2 to 9 in good health. Each CDR3 is given with its conserved first and last residue. The order of the fields is D gene, V gene, J gene, clone size, CDR3 DNA, CDR3 protein. The D gene is left open where the match is weak. Expanded clones are given a class, and other clones once, few, many or no size at all.

>TRBD2|TRBV5-5|TRBJ2-1|many
TGTGCCAGCAGCTTTCGGGGGGGGTCCTACAATGAGCAGTTCTTC
CASSFRGGSYNEQFF
>TRBD2|TRBV7-3|TRBJ2-7|NA
TGTGCCAGCAGCTTATTTCCAGGGAGGGACTACGAGCAGTACTTC
CASSLFPGRDYEQYF
>NA|TRBV20-1|TRBJ2-4|NA
TGCAGTGCAAACCTCGAACAGGGAAAGATTCAGTACTTC
CSANLEQGKIQYF
>NA|TRBV7-3|TRBJ1-1|many
TGTGCCAGCAGTTTCGGGGAGAACACTGAAGCTTTCTTT
CASSFGENTEAFF
>TRBD1|TRBV7-7|TRBJ2-5|few
TGTGCTAGCAGCTTGGCCGGGACAGGGTTGGAGACCCAGTACTTC
CASSLAGTGLETQYF
>NA|TRBV9|TRBJ1-4|NA
TGTGCCAGCAGCGCGACTGAGGAAAAACTGTTTTTT
CASSATEEKLFF
>TRBD1|TRBV6-2/TRBV6-3|TRBJ1-5|NA
TGTGCCAGCAGTACAGGGGACAGAGCTAATCAGCCCCAGCATTTT
CASSTGDRANQPQHF
>NA|TRBV20-1|TRBJ2-3|NA
TGCAGTGCTAGATCCCAGACGACAGATAAGCAGTATTTT
CSARSQTTDKQYF
>NA|TRBV3-1|TRBJ2-3|NA
TGTGCCAGCAGCCAATTGAGGACAGATACGCAGTATTTT
CASSQLRTDTQYF
>TRBD2|TRBV29-1|TRBJ2-7|NA
TGCAGCGGTCTAGCGGAGTCAACCTACGAGCAGTACTTC
CSGLAESTYEQYF
>NA|TRBV6-2/TRBV6-3|TRBJ2-2|few
TGTGCCAGCAGAAGAGAACCCACCGGGGAGCTGTTTTTT
CASRREPTGELFF
>NA|TRBV28|TRBJ1-1|NA
TGTGCCAGCGCCACAGGGATAACTGAAGCTTTCTTT
CASATGITEAFF
>TRBD1|TRBV7-9|TRBJ1-2|NA
TGTGCCAGCAGCGACGCCACCGGGACAGGGTTTGGCTACACCTTC
CASSDATGTGFGYTF
>NA|TRBV7-2|TRBJ2-3|NA
TGTGCCAGCAGCTTAGAAAGGGTCGGGGGACGTACAGATACGCAGTATTTT
CASSLERVGGRTDTQYF
>NA|TRBV28|TRBJ2-1|few
TGTGCCAGCAGTTTATTCTCAGTAAGCTCCTACAATGAGCAGTTCTTC
CASSLFSVSSYNEQFF
>NA|TRBV7-9|TRBJ1-1|NA
TGTGCCAGCAGCTTTAGCGTCCCGGGGGGAGCTTTCTTT
CASSFSVPGGAFF
>NA|TRBV7-8|TRBJ1-1|many
TGTGCCAGCAGCTTATTCGAGAACACTGAAGCTTTCTTT
CASSLFENTEAFF
>NA|TRBV29-1|TRBJ2-1|NA
TGCAGCGTTGTGGTTAAGTACAATGAGCAGTTCTTC
CSVVVKYNEQFF
>NA|TRBV12-3/TRBV12-4|TRBJ1-2|few
TGTGCCAGCAGTCCCCTCGGCAGAGATTATGGCTACACCTTC
CASSPLGRDYGYTF
>TRBD1|TRBV28|TRBJ2-7|many
TGTGCCAGTACAGGGGGCGGGTACGAGCAGTACTTC
CASTGGGYEQYF
>NA|TRBV4-1|TRBJ2-1|NA
TGCGCCAGCAGCCAAAAGGGTATGGATGAGCAGTTCTTC
CASSQKGMDEQFF
>NA|TRBV12-3/TRBV12-4|TRBJ2-3|few
TGTGCCAGCACCCTAAGGAAAGGGGGGTGGAATACGCAGTATTTT
CASTLRKGGWNTQYF
>NA|TRBV3-1|TRBJ2-5|few
TGTGACGAGAGCGGAGCCCGGACCCAGTACTTC
CDESGARTQYF
>NA|TRBV28|TRBJ2-1|NA
TGTGCCAGCACCCCCGCGGGCAGAGACCTCCGTGACTCCTACAATGAGCAGTTCTTC
CASTPAGRDLRDSYNEQFF
>NA|TRBV15|TRBJ2-1|NA
TGTGCCACCAGCAGATCGAGGGGCAGTGACAATGAGCAGTTCTTC
CATSRSRGSDNEQFF
>NA|TRBV5-1|TRBJ2-1|NA
TGCGCCAGCAGCTTGGATCAGTGGGCCGAGAAAAACAATGAGCAGTTCTTC
CASSLDQWAEKNNEQFF
>TRBD2|TRBV20-1|TRBJ2-7|NA
TGCAGTGCCAACTTAGCGGGAGGAGGTGAGCAGTACTTC
CSANLAGGGEQYF
>NA|TRBV3-1|TRBJ1-2|NA
TGTGCCAGCAGCCCGCACGGGGGGCTCTGGGGCTACACCTTC
CASSPHGGLWGYTF
>NA|TRBV20-1|TRBJ2-4|NA
TGCAGTGCGACAGGGACTCCAAAAAAAAACATTCAGTACTTC
CSATGTPKKNIQYF
>NA|TRBV11-1|TRBJ2-3|NA
TGTGCCAGCAGCCCCCCGGCGGGCACCACAGATACGCAGTATTTT
CASSPPAGTTDTQYF
>TRBD1|TRBV11-2|TRBJ1-1|NA
TGTGCCAGCAGCTTCGCTTATGGGACAGAGAACACTGAAGCTTTCTTT
CASSFAYGTENTEAFF
>NA|TRBV5-1|TRBJ2-1|NA
TGCGCCAGCAGCTTGGTGGGGGGCAGGGGGATACCCTACAATGAGCAGTTCTTC
CASSLVGGRGIPYNEQFF
>NA|TRBV6-5|TRBJ2-1|few
TGTGCCAGCAGTAAGAGAGAAAATGAGCAGTTCTTC
CASSKRENEQFF
>NA|TRBV19|TRBJ2-1|NA
TGTGCCAGTAGTATAGATCTTGGGGGGCAGTTCTTC
CASSIDLGGQFF
>TRBD1|TRBV24-1|TRBJ2-5|NA
TGTGCCACCAGTGATCCGACAGGGGGACCGCAAGAGACCCAGTACTTC
CATSDPTGGPQETQYF
>TRBD1|TRBV15|TRBJ2-5|few
TGTGCCACCAGCAGACGTTCGACAGGGCCTGTGGGGGAGACCCAGTACTTC
CATSRRSTGPVGETQYF
>TRBD2|TRBV5-1|TRBJ2-2|NA
TGCGCCAGCAGCCAAGCGGGGACGGACTTCACCGGGGAGCTGTTTTTT
CASSQAGTDFTGELFF
>NA|TRBV18|TRBJ1-1|NA
TGTGCCAGCTCACACGACAGGCTGAAGTCGAACACTGAAGCTTTCTTT
CASSHDRLKSNTEAFF